Following are 22 T cell receptor beta chains from one sample sequenced in a study of cytomegalovirus exposure and HLA in healthy donors. The study ran its PCR with 60 Vbeta and 13 Jbeta primers. Profiling relied on immunoSEQ multiplex PCR, and the TCRdb table lists in-frame clones only, not all of them. The repertoire holds fewer than 200,000 clones, more than 75% seen once, with roughly 3.1% in the top ten. Material: PBMCs. Source of these receptors: a middle-aged man in good health and CMV-seropositive.

The chain combines TRBV5-8 with TRBJ2-1; 8 bases align to TRBD2. Germline V CDR1 and CDR2: SGHTS, YDEGEE. Germline trimming cut 2 bases from V and 6 bases from J; bases unmatched to any gene: 10. The CDR3 loop spans 16 amino acids. CDR3 sequence (DNA): TGTGCCAGCAGCTTCCTCTTCTCGGGGACTAGCAATGAGCAGTTCTTC. It translates to CASSFLFSGTSNEQFF.

The count of this clone is one. The J gene is TRBJ2-7, the V gene TRBV2, with 9 nucleotides matching TRBD2. V was pared by 6 bases and J by 2 bases, with 20 bases of the junction left unmatched. The CDR3 length is 19 residues. Germline V lookup: CDR1 SNHLY, CDR2 FYNNEI. The CDR3 DNA is TGTGCCAGCAGCCCTTTAGCAGGGCGGCGGCGGGAGGGTCCCTACGAGCAGTACTTC. Residues: CASSPLAGRRREGPYEQYF.

The V and J genes are TRBV4-1 and TRBJ2-2; 9 nucleotides agree with TRBD2. The germline CDR1 and CDR2 sequences are MGHRA and YSYEKL. The V and J ends lost 4 bases and 2 bases, in that order; junction bases with no gene match: 11. This CDR3 has 18 amino acids. The CDR3 sequence: CASSRGVAGDTNTGELFF. CDR3 nucleotides: TGCGCCAGCAGCCGCGGGGTAGCGGGAGACACAAACACCGGGGAGCTGTTTTTT.

This clone was counted a few times. V usage is TRBV2 and J usage is TRBJ2-5; D possibly corresponds to TRBD1 (5 bases). V shed 8 bases and J shed 1 base, with 11 bases lying between them. The CDR3 consists of 13 residues. Germline lookup yields CDR1 SNHLY and CDR2 FYNNEI. CDR3 in amino acids: CASESGSQETQYF. The CDR3 DNA follows: TGTGCCAGCGAATCAGGGTCCCAAGAGACCCAGTACTTC.

This clone was observed a handful of times. V and J are TRBV6-5 and TRBJ2-7; 7 bases are shared with TRBD2. J was trimmed by 0 bases and V by 3 bases; bases with no gene match: 5. Germline loops: CDR1 MNHEY, CDR2 SVGAGI. The CDR3 runs to 15 residues. The CDR3 protein is CASSYGGGISYEQYF. The CDR3 DNA reads as TGTGCCAGCAGTTATGGCGGGGGTATCTCCTACGAGCAGTACTTC.

The chain carries TRBV7-9 and TRBJ2-7, with D possibly TRBD1 on 6 matching bases. Trimming took 3 bases from V and 0 from J, leaving 9 bases between them. CDR1 is SEHNR, CDR2 FQNEAQ, per germline (reference sequence). The CDR3 has 14 amino acids. CDR3: CASSFGGFSYEQYF. Here the CDR3 DNA reads TGTGCCAGCAGCTTTGGGGGCTTCTCCTACGAGCAGTACTTC.

This chain connects TRBV7-2 to TRBJ2-7; 7 bases are a match to TRBD1. After removal of 5 bases from V and 1 base from J, the junction contained 5 bases not matched to a gene. The CDR3 has 14 amino acids. Germline V CDR1 and CDR2: SGHTA, FQGNSA. The CDR3 DNA is TGTGCCAGCAGCCCGAACAGGGGTTCCTACGAGCAGTACTTC. Translation: CASSPNRGSYEQYF.

This clone was seen a few times. This chain uses TRBV4-1 with TRBJ2-1; possible D gene TRBD2, 5 bases. CDR1 is MGHRA and CDR2 is YSYEKL in the germline V gene. Deletions cut 4 bases from V and 2 bases from J, with 15 bases between. CDR3 size: 16 residues. The CDR3 DNA reads TGCGCCAGCAGCCGTTCGGGTAGGGAGACCTACAATGAGCAGTTCTTC. Translated, it gives CASSRSGRETYNEQFF.

This clone was found a few times. CDR3 nucleotide sequence: TGTGCCAGCAGAACCGGACAGGGGGGTGAAGCTTTCTTT. Amino acids: CASRTGQGGEAFF. The rearrangement joins TRBV6-5 to TRBJ1-1; 10 nucleotides line up with TRBD1. From germline, CDR1 is MNHEY and CDR2 SVGAGI. This CDR3 has 13 amino acids. After removal of 6 bases from V and 7 bases from J, the junction contained 5 bases not matched to a gene.

This clone was counted a few times. The rearrangement links TRBV29-1 to TRBJ1-1; 8 nucleotides agree with TRBD1. This CDR3 spans 13 amino acids. J lost 2 bases, V lost 7 bases, and 6 bases had no gene match. Germline CDR1 reads SQVTM; CDR2 reads ANQGSEA. The CDR3 sequence: CSALDRGNTEAFF. The CDR3 bases are TGCAGCGCCCTTGACAGGGGTAACACTGAAGCTTTCTTT.

The chain is built from TRBV15 and TRBJ2-5; D may be TRBD2 (6 bases). The germline CDR1 and CDR2 sequences are LNHNV and YYDKDF (reference sequence). The CDR3 covers 15 residues. V dropped 0 bases and J dropped 0 bases, with 8 bases sitting between them. The CDR3 loop is CATSREGDYQETQYF. The CDR3 region has the DNA TGTGCCACCAGCAGAGAGGGGGACTACCAAGAGACCCAGTACTTC.

V is TRBV7-9 and J is TRBJ1-2, with TRBD1 matching 8 bases. The J segment lost 4 bases and the V segment lost 4 bases, leaving 8 bases of the junction unmatched. The germline CDR1 and CDR2 sequences are SEHNR and FQNEAQ (reference sequence). The CDR3 has 15 amino acids. The CDR3 DNA reads TGTGCCAGCAGCTCCGCCGGGACAGGACCCTATGGCTACACCTTC. Amino acids: CASSSAGTGPYGYTF.

V usage is TRBV5-1 and J usage is TRBJ1-1; TRBD1 aligns across 10 bases. The CDR3 runs 14 residues. Trimming removed 7 bases from V and 2 bases from J; junction bases left unmatched: 5. The germline V gene has CDR1 SGHRS and CDR2 YFSETQ. CDR3 coding DNA: TGCGCCAGCGGAGAGACAGGGGGCAACACTGAAGCTTTCTTT. Its translation is CASGETGGNTEAFF.

The rearrangement links TRBV28 to TRBJ1-5; 11 nucleotides line up with TRBD1. J lost 3 bases, V lost 2 bases, and 6 bases had no gene match. Germline loops: CDR1 MDHEN, CDR2 SYDVKM. The CDR3 loop spans 17 amino acids. The CDR3 spells CASSLAGQGANNQPQHF. Written as DNA, the CDR3 is TGTGCCAGCAGTTTAGCCGGACAGGGGGCCAACAATCAGCCCCAGCATTTT.

The table lists this clone with a count of one. V and J are TRBV2 and TRBJ1-4; 7 positions agree with TRBD1. With V trimmed by 6 bases and J by 4 bases, 5 bases remained unmatched. Germline V gene sequence: CDR1 SNHLY, CDR2 FYNNEI. CDR3 length equals 14 residues. This CDR3 reads CASSPTGNNEKLFF. Written as DNA, the CDR3 is TGTGCCAGCAGCCCGACAGGGAATAATGAAAAACTGTTTTTT.

This clone has only a few counts. The V gene is TRBV28, the J gene TRBJ2-7, with D possibly matching TRBD2 (5 bases). This CDR3 is built from 13 residues. Looked up from germline, CDR1 is MDHEN and CDR2 is SYDVKM. V lost 3 bases and J lost 3, with 9 bases in between. In DNA form, the CDR3 reads TGTGCCAGCAGTTTCCTAGCCGTCTACGAGCAGTACTTC. Translating gives CASSFLAVYEQYF.

The gene calls are TRBV10-3 and TRBJ1-1, with D possibly TRBD1 on 5 matching bases. Per germline, CDR1 ENHRY and CDR2 SYGVKD. CDR3 length: 15 amino acids. The germline V and J ends were trimmed by 6 bases and 1 base, with 15 bases remaining between them. CDR3 bases: TGTGCCATCAGCCCCGTGCCTACAGGGAACACTGAAGCTTTCTTT. Amino acids: CAISPVPTGNTEAFF.

This chain uses TRBV7-9 with TRBJ1-4, with 7 bases fitting TRBD1. Per germline, CDR1 SEHNR and CDR2 FQNEAQ (reference sequence). V dropped 5 bases and J dropped 7; count of bases not matched to a gene: 7. The CDR3 runs to 14 residues. The CDR3 is CASSTGQAAEKLFF. For the CDR3, the DNA is TGTGCCAGCAGCACAGGACAGGCGGCTGAAAAACTGTTTTTT.

The V and J genes are TRBV6-1 and TRBJ1-5; 8 bases are a match to TRBD1. The CDR3 contains 15 residues. The ends lost 7 bases at V and 1 base at J; junction bases unmatched: 6. Germline loops: CDR1 MNHNS, CDR2 SASEGT. The CDR3 is CASKQGALSNQPQHF. CDR3 DNA sequence: TGTGCCAGCAAGCAGGGGGCCCTAAGCAATCAGCCCCAGCATTTT.

The CDR3 bases are TGTGCCAGCAGCCATGGACAGAATAATGAAAAACTGTTTTTT. Its translation: CASSHGQNNEKLFF. The chain has TRBV4-2 and TRBJ1-4, with a tentative D call TRBD1 (6 bases). Per germline, CDR1 LGHNA and CDR2 YNFKEQ. Trimming took off 3 bases at V and 4 bases at J, with 9 bases between the two ends. The CDR3 totals 14 residues.

In this sample, this clone turned up a few times. The chain employs TRBV7-9 and TRBJ2-2; 7 nucleotides line up with TRBD1. CDR1 is SEHNR and CDR2 is FQNEAQ in the germline V gene (reference sequence). V lost 3 bases, J lost 4 bases, and 5 bases stayed unmatched. CDR3 length: 15 amino acids. CDR3 sequence reads: CASSLTGMGTGELFF. The CDR3 DNA reads as TGTGCCAGCAGCTTGACAGGGATGGGCACCGGGGAGCTGTTTTTT.

The CDR3 region has the DNA TGTGCCAGCAGCGCCTCCGGGACAGCGAATCAGCCCCAGCATTTT. It translates to CASSASGTANQPQHF. The rearrangement uses TRBV9 and TRBJ1-5, with 7 bases aligning to TRBD1. Germline values: CDR1 SGDLS, CDR2 YYNGEE. Trimming at V came to 3 bases and at J to 4 bases, leaving 7 bases not matched to a gene. CDR3 length: 15 amino acids.